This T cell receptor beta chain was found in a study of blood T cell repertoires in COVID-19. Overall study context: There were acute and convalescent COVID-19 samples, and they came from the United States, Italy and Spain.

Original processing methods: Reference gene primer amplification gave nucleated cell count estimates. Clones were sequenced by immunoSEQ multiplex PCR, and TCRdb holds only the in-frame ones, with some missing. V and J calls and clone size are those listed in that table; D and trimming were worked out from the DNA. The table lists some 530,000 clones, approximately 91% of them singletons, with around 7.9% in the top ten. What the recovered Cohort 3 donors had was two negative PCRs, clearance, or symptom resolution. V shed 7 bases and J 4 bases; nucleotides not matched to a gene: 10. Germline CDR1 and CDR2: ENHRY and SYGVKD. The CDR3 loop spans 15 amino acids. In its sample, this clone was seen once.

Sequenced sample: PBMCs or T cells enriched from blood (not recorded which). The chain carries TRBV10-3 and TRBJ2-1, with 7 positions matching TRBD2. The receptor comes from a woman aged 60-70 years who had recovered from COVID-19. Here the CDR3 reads CAITSGEGGYNEQFF. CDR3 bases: TGTGCCATCACCTCGGGGGAGGGTGGTTACAATGAGCAGTTCTTC.